This is a list of T cell receptor beta chains from one sample in a study of radiotherapy plus CTLA-4 blockade in lung cancer. Measured with immunoSEQ multiplex PCR; TCRdb has only the in-frame clones, and not every one. The profile shows under 40,000 clones, 65% to 75% of them singletons. Sequenced here: peripheral blood, sampled from a patient treated with radiotherapy plus ipilimumab. These receptors originate from a human donor with non-small cell lung cancer who had stable disease on radiotherapy plus ipilimumab. Both conserved end residues are part of each CDR3. The D gene is left open where the match is weak. Not every row has a clone size; where given, it reads once, few, many or a size class.

CDR3 protein: CASSFRTVQETQYF
CDR3 DNA: TGTGCCAGCAGCTTCAGGACAGTACAAGAGACCCAGTACTTC
D gene: NA
clone size: NA
J gene: TRBJ2-5
V gene: TRBV7-2

CDR3 protein: CASSRFVQGRQNEQFF
CDR3 DNA: TGTGCCAGCAGTCGATTTGTCCAGGGAAGACAAAATGAGCAGTTCTTC
D gene: NA
clone size: NA
J gene: TRBJ2-1
V gene: TRBV28

CDR3 protein: CATTSGLEEQFF
CDR3 DNA: TGTGCCACGACTAGCGGTCTAGAGGAGCAGTTCTTC
D gene: TRBD2
clone size: NA
J gene: TRBJ2-1
V gene: TRBV2

CDR3 protein: CSGIWGQETQYF
CDR3 DNA: TGCAGCGGGATCTGGGGCCAAGAGACCCAGTACTTC
D gene: NA
clone size: once
J gene: TRBJ2-5
V gene: TRBV29-1

CDR3 protein: CASSFALQGDYGYTF
CDR3 DNA: TGTGCCAGCAGCTTCGCCCTACAGGGGGACTATGGCTACACCTTC
D gene: TRBD1
clone size: few
J gene: TRBJ1-2
V gene: TRBV11-2

CDR3 protein: CASSLVLQGDGYTF
CDR3 DNA: TGCGCCAGCAGCTTGGTTTTGCAGGGCGATGGCTACACCTTC
D gene: NA
clone size: NA
J gene: TRBJ1-2
V gene: TRBV5-1

CDR3 protein: CASSPRTAGGTEAFF
CDR3 DNA: TGTGCCAGCAGCCCCCGGACAGCCGGGGGAACTGAAGCTTTCTTT
D gene: NA
clone size: NA
J gene: TRBJ1-1
V gene: TRBV11-3

CDR3 protein: CASSQSYPWQGAETQYF
CDR3 DNA: TGCGCCAGCAGTCAATCGTACCCCTGGCAGGGGGCCGAGACCCAGTACTTC
D gene: TRBD1
clone size: NA
J gene: TRBJ2-5
V gene: TRBV23-1

CDR3 protein: CASTERGEETQYF
CDR3 DNA: TGTGCCAGTACCGAGCGGGGGGAAGAGACCCAGTACTTC
D gene: TRBD2
clone size: NA
J gene: TRBJ2-5
V gene: TRBV19

CDR3 protein: CASSLGFGLVIDEQFF
CDR3 DNA: TGTGCCAGCAGCTTAGGTTTCGGACTCGTCATCGATGAGCAGTTCTTC
D gene: NA
clone size: NA
J gene: TRBJ2-1
V gene: TRBV7-2

CDR3 protein: CASSGGQGAADTQYF
CDR3 DNA: TGTGCCAGCAGTGGCGGACAGGGGGCCGCAGATACGCAGTATTTT
D gene: TRBD1
clone size: few
J gene: TRBJ2-3
V gene: TRBV6-1

CDR3 protein: CASSHQAFNYGYTF
CDR3 DNA: TGTGCCAGCAGCCACCAAGCGTTTAACTATGGCTACACCTTC
D gene: NA
clone size: NA
J gene: TRBJ1-2
V gene: TRBV4-2

CDR3 protein: CASSWGTGGEQYF
CDR3 DNA: TGTGCCAGCAGCTGGGGGACAGGGGGCGAGCAGTACTTC
D gene: TRBD1
clone size: NA
J gene: TRBJ2-7
V gene: TRBV5-4

CDR3 protein: CASSYRGPYEQYF
CDR3 DNA: TGTGCCAGCAGTTACAGGGGCCCCTACGAGCAGTACTTC
D gene: TRBD1
clone size: NA
J gene: TRBJ2-7
V gene: TRBV27

CDR3 protein: CASSKVQGPRGRYEQYF
CDR3 DNA: TGTGCCAGCAGCAAAGTACAGGGGCCCAGGGGACGTTACGAGCAGTACTTC
D gene: TRBD1
clone size: once
J gene: TRBJ2-7
V gene: TRBV7-9

CDR3 protein: CASSDAYEQYF
CDR3 DNA: TGCGCCAGCAGTGACGCCTACGAGCAGTACTTC
D gene: NA
clone size: few
J gene: TRBJ2-7
V gene: TRBV10-1

CDR3 protein: CASSLSGYEQYF
CDR3 DNA: TGTGCCAGCAGCCTCTCGGGCTACGAGCAGTACTTC
D gene: NA
clone size: NA
J gene: TRBJ2-7
V gene: TRBV11-3

CDR3 protein: CASSLERGTDTQYF
CDR3 DNA: TGCGCCAGCAGCTTGGAAAGGGGCACAGATACGCAGTATTTT
D gene: NA
clone size: once
J gene: TRBJ2-3
V gene: TRBV5-1

CDR3 protein: CASSLDRGLETQYF
CDR3 DNA: TGTGCCAGCAGCTTAGACAGGGGGCTGGAGACCCAGTACTTC
D gene: TRBD1
clone size: NA
J gene: TRBJ2-5
V gene: TRBV11-2

CDR3 protein: CASNPFGGRSTEAFF
CDR3 DNA: TGTGCCAGCAACCCGTTCGGAGGGCGGAGTACTGAAGCTTTCTTT
D gene: NA
clone size: NA
J gene: TRBJ1-1
V gene: TRBV2

CDR3 protein: CASSFNGGPRNTEAFF
CDR3 DNA: TGTGCCAGCAGCTTTAATGGGGGCCCAAGGAACACTGAAGCTTTCTTT
D gene: NA
clone size: once
J gene: TRBJ1-1
V gene: TRBV7-8

CDR3 protein: CASSATRNYGYTF
CDR3 DNA: TGTGCCAGCAGCGCCACACGTAACTATGGCTACACCTTC
D gene: NA
clone size: NA
J gene: TRBJ1-2
V gene: TRBV11-3

CDR3 protein: CASSVSGSFNNEQFF
CDR3 DNA: TGTGCCAGTAGTGTTAGCGGGAGTTTCAACAATGAGCAGTTCTTC
D gene: TRBD2
clone size: NA
J gene: TRBJ2-1
V gene: TRBV19

CDR3 protein: CASSLEWGTEAFF
CDR3 DNA: TGCGCCAGCAGCTTGGAGTGGGGGACTGAAGCTTTCTTT
D gene: NA
clone size: NA
J gene: TRBJ1-1
V gene: TRBV5-1

CDR3 protein: CASSTTSGEMRDTQYF
CDR3 DNA: TGTGCCAGCAGCACCACTAGCGGGGAAATGCGCGATACGCAGTATTTT
D gene: TRBD2
clone size: NA
J gene: TRBJ2-3
V gene: TRBV11-3

CDR3 protein: CASRKDRTPTPQFF
CDR3 DNA: TGTGCCAGCAGGAAGGACAGAACGCCCACCCCGCAGTTCTTC
D gene: NA
clone size: NA
J gene: TRBJ2-1
V gene: TRBV2

CDR3 protein: CASSAPTPGTGDGETQYF
CDR3 DNA: TGTGCCAGCAGTGCTCCGACCCCCGGGACAGGGGATGGAGAGACCCAGTACTTC
D gene: TRBD1
clone size: NA
J gene: TRBJ2-5
V gene: TRBV25-1

CDR3 protein: CASSRQGDSYEQYF
CDR3 DNA: TGCGCCAGCAGCCGACAGGGGGATTCCTACGAGCAGTACTTC
D gene: TRBD1
clone size: NA
J gene: TRBJ2-7
V gene: TRBV5-1

CDR3 protein: CASSPWGGETQYF
CDR3 DNA: TGTGCCAGCAGCCCCTGGGGGGGAGAGACCCAGTACTTC
D gene: TRBD2
clone size: NA
J gene: TRBJ2-5
V gene: TRBV7-3

CDR3 protein: CASSEVGGRWTEAFF
CDR3 DNA: TGTGCCAGCAGTGAAGTAGGGGGCCGGTGGACTGAAGCTTTCTTT
D gene: TRBD1
clone size: NA
J gene: TRBJ1-1
V gene: TRBV6-1

CDR3 protein: CASSVAGGGRAHNEQFF
CDR3 DNA: TGTGCCAGCAGCGTAGCGGGTGGCGGGAGGGCCCACAATGAGCAGTTCTTC
D gene: TRBD2
clone size: once
J gene: TRBJ2-1
V gene: TRBV9

CDR3 protein: CASSPGLAGGETQYF
CDR3 DNA: TGTGCCAGCTCACCAGGACTAGCGGGAGGAGAGACCCAGTACTTC
D gene: TRBD2
clone size: NA
J gene: TRBJ2-5
V gene: TRBV18

CDR3 protein: CASSLGAGRENIQYF
CDR3 DNA: TGTGCCAGCAGTCTCGGGGCGGGAAGGGAAAACATTCAGTACTTC
D gene: NA
clone size: few
J gene: TRBJ2-4
V gene: TRBV28

CDR3 protein: CASSWLTSTDTQYF
CDR3 DNA: TGTGCCAGTAGTTGGCTTACTAGCACAGATACGCAGTATTTT
D gene: NA
clone size: NA
J gene: TRBJ2-3
V gene: TRBV19

CDR3 protein: CAISELGGAAEQYF
CDR3 DNA: TGTGCCATCAGTGAGTTGGGGGGAGCGGCCGAGCAGTACTTC
D gene: NA
clone size: NA
J gene: TRBJ2-7
V gene: TRBV10-3

CDR3 protein: CASSTTDSYNEQFF
CDR3 DNA: TGTGCCAGCAGTACCACGGACAGTTACAATGAGCAGTTCTTC
D gene: NA
clone size: NA
J gene: TRBJ2-1
V gene: TRBV27

CDR3 protein: CASRSRTGPSYEQYF
CDR3 DNA: TGTGCCAGCAGATCTAGGACAGGGCCCTCCTACGAGCAGTACTTC
D gene: TRBD1
clone size: medium-sized
J gene: TRBJ2-7
V gene: TRBV7-9

CDR3 protein: CASSPRQGHEQFF
CDR3 DNA: TGTGCCAGCTCACCAAGACAGGGCCATGAGCAGTTCTTC
D gene: TRBD1
clone size: NA
J gene: TRBJ2-1
V gene: TRBV18

CDR3 protein: CASSVAGTTNQPQHF
CDR3 DNA: TGTGCCAGCAGTGTCGCAGGAACGACCAATCAGCCCCAGCATTTT
D gene: NA
clone size: few
J gene: TRBJ1-5
V gene: TRBV2

CDR3 protein: CASSLGGNSNQPQHF
CDR3 DNA: TGTGCCAGCAGCTTAGGGGGGAATAGCAATCAGCCCCAGCATTTT
D gene: NA
clone size: NA
J gene: TRBJ1-5
V gene: TRBV7-8

CDR3 protein: CASSEQGAGTGELFF
CDR3 DNA: TGTGCCAGCAGTGAACAGGGGGCGGGCACCGGGGAGCTGTTTTTT
D gene: TRBD1
clone size: NA
J gene: TRBJ2-2
V gene: TRBV25-1

CDR3 protein: CASSLDLSVTYTF
CDR3 DNA: TGTGCCAGCAGCTTAGATCTGTCGGTAACCTACACCTTC
D gene: NA
clone size: NA
J gene: TRBJ1-2
V gene: TRBV13

CDR3 protein: CASQTSGRRTDTQYF
CDR3 DNA: TGTGCCAGTCAAACTAGCGGGAGAAGGACAGATACGCAGTATTTT
D gene: TRBD2
clone size: NA
J gene: TRBJ2-3
V gene: TRBV19

CDR3 protein: CASSLRVGALNTGELFF
CDR3 DNA: TGTGCCAGCAGTTTGAGGGTAGGGGCGCTGAACACCGGGGAGCTGTTTTTT
D gene: NA
clone size: NA
J gene: TRBJ2-2
V gene: TRBV28

CDR3 protein: CASSKPGQGLCSSYEQYF
CDR3 DNA: TGCGCCAGCAGTAAACCGGGACAGGGGCTTTGCAGCTCCTACGAGCAGTACTTC
D gene: TRBD1
clone size: NA
J gene: TRBJ2-7
V gene: TRBV23-1

CDR3 protein: CAWSPGPNEKLFF
CDR3 DNA: TGTGCCTGGAGTCCGGGGCCGAATGAAAAACTGTTTTTT
D gene: NA
clone size: NA
J gene: TRBJ1-4
V gene: TRBV30

CDR3 protein: CASSLAAESYEQYF
CDR3 DNA: TGCGCCAGCAGCTTGGCCGCAGAATCCTACGAGCAGTACTTC
D gene: NA
clone size: NA
J gene: TRBJ2-7
V gene: TRBV5-1

CDR3 protein: CASSPRAETQYF
CDR3 DNA: TGTGCCAGCTCACCACGTGCAGAGACCCAGTACTTC
D gene: NA
clone size: NA
J gene: TRBJ2-5
V gene: TRBV18

CDR3 protein: CASSARLNSNQPQHF
CDR3 DNA: TGTGCCAGCAGCGCCCGACTGAATAGCAATCAGCCCCAGCATTTT
D gene: NA
clone size: NA
J gene: TRBJ1-5
V gene: TRBV9

CDR3 protein: CASSPDGGPNQPQHF
CDR3 DNA: TGTGCCAGCAGCCCCGATGGGGGGCCCAATCAGCCCCAGCATTTT
D gene: NA
clone size: once
J gene: TRBJ1-5
V gene: TRBV7-2

CDR3 protein: CASSLFIPGQRRRAIENTIYF
CDR3 DNA: TGCGCCAGCAGCTTGTTTATCCCCGGACAGCGGCGTCGAGCGATTGAAAACACCATATATTTT
D gene: NA
clone size: once
J gene: TRBJ1-3
V gene: TRBV5-1

CDR3 protein: CASSQVFGAQVTRGEQFF
CDR3 DNA: TGCGCCAGCAGCCAAGTCTTTGGGGCCCAGGTGACCCGGGGTGAGCAGTTCTTC
D gene: NA
clone size: once
J gene: TRBJ2-1
V gene: TRBV4-1

CDR3 protein: CASSSLMAEAFF
CDR3 DNA: TGTGCCAGCAGCTCTCTTATGGCTGAAGCTTTCTTT
D gene: NA
clone size: few
J gene: TRBJ1-1
V gene: TRBV5-8